The 8 T cell receptor beta chains in this list originate from one sample, sequenced in a study of CD8+CD57+ T cells in acquired aplastic anemia. TCR beta VDJ combinations and CDR3 sequences were profiled from genomic DNA. TCRdb fed the reads into MiXCR, producing one record per CDR3 protein. The sample contains 40,000 to 50,000 distinct CDR3 sequences, about 78% of which appear only once. Sequenced input: sorted CD4+, CD8+, or CD8+CD57+ T cells (not recorded which) from PBMCs. Every receptor here comes from a human donor in good health, serving as a control.

As DNA, the CDR3 is TGTGCCATCAACCACTCGGCAGAAGGAGGAGGGCAGTACTTC. Protein sequence: CAINHSAEGGGQYF. The V call is TRBV10-3, the J call TRBJ2-7; D might be TRBD2 (5 bases). V lost 7 bases and J lost 9, with 22 bases in between. Germline V gives CDR1 ENHRY, CDR2 SYGVKD. This CDR3 is 14 amino acids long.

The CDR3 loop is CASSPQGQATGNTIYF. The CDR3 DNA is TGTGCCAGCAGTCCCCAAGGACAGGCAACTGGAAACACCATATATTTT. The chain links TRBV25-1 to TRBJ1-3, with 7 bases lining up with TRBD1. Per the germline V gene, CDR1 is MGHDK and CDR2 is SYGVNS. V lost 5 bases to trimming and J lost 2 bases; unmatched junction nucleotides: 9. The CDR3 is made up of 16 amino acids.

J is TRBJ1-2 and V is TRBV19; no firm D call. V gave up 7 bases and J gave up 2 bases, with 11 bases separating them. The CDR3 has 13 amino acids. Germline V gene lookup returns CDR1 LNHDA and CDR2 SQIVND (reference sequence). CDR3 nucleotide sequence: TGTGCCAGTAACCCGGACGCGAACTATGGCTACACCTTC. Its protein is CASNPDANYGYTF.

J is TRBJ1-1 and V is TRBV2; tentative D call: TRBD1 (6 bases). V was trimmed by 5 bases and J by 3 bases, leaving 13 bases between them. The CDR3 runs to 14 residues. The germline gives CDR1 SNHLY, CDR2 FYNNEI. DNA of the CDR3: TGTGCCAGCAGTACAGGGAGAGGGGACACTGAAGCTTTCTTT. Translated: CASSTGRGDTEAFF.

This clonotype was recorded a few times. This chain uses TRBV19 with TRBJ1-3; D gene unclear. V lost 5 bases and J 1 base, leaving 3 bases between the germline ends. This CDR3 comprises 12 residues. Germline V gives CDR1 LNHDA, CDR2 SQIVND (reference sequence). CDR3 sequence reads: CASSLSGNTIYF. For the CDR3, the DNA is TGTGCCAGTAGTTTATCTGGAAACACCATATATTTT.

At least ten counts were recorded for this clonotype. The chain joins TRBV6-1 to TRBJ2-4, with TRBD2 matching 7 bases. The CDR3 covers 14 residues. CDR1 is MNHNS, CDR2 SASEGT, per germline. Trimming cost V 7 bases and J 9 bases; bases outside gene matches: 12. The CDR3: CASNPGLDVSIQYF. CDR3 nucleotide sequence: TGTGCCAGCAATCCCGGACTAGACGTTTCCATTCAGTACTTC.

The genes are TRBV5-5 and TRBJ2-7, with TRBD1 as a possible D gene (5 bases). The CDR3 length is 14 residues. CDR1 and CDR2 (germline): SGHKS, YYEKEE (reference sequence). The ends were cut back, 3 bases at V and 1 base at J, with 11 bases in the middle. The CDR3: CASSSWTFSYEQYF. CDR3 in DNA: TGTGCCAGCAGCTCCTGGACATTTTCCTACGAGCAGTACTTC. The full variable domain, rest sourced from reference TRBV5-5 and TRBJ2-7, is DAGVTQSPTHLIKTRGQQVTLRCSPISGHKSVSWYQQVLGQGPQFIFQYYEKEERGRGNFPDRFSARQFPNYSSELNVNALLLGDSALYLCASSSWTFSYEQYFGPGTRLTVT.

The V gene is TRBV24-1, the J gene TRBJ1-2; a possible D gene is TRBD1 (6 bases). This CDR3 contains 13 residues. Trimming took 2 bases from V and 8 from J, leaving 11 bases between them. Germline V gene data show CDR1 as KGHDR and CDR2 as SFDVKD. CDR3 DNA: TGTGCCACCAGTGATTCCGGGACACGCGGCTACACCTTC. This sequence encodes CATSDSGTRGYTF.